This is a list of T cell receptor beta chains from one sample in a study of blood T cell repertoires in COVID-19. This table comes from immunoSEQ multiplex PCR, and its TCRdb copy is limited to in-frame clones, with some not included. Of under 200,000 clones listed, approximately 85% were seen once; the top ten hold approximately 2.6%. The source material was peripheral blood. Every receptor here comes from a woman older than 75 with COVID-19, enrolled during active disease. Both conserved end residues are part of each CDR3. The D gene is left open where the match is weak. Some rows have no size entry. The others give once, few or many, or a class for an expanded clone.

15	TRBD1	.	TRBV6-2/TRBV6-3	TRBJ1-5	CASSLGTGVFQPQHF	TGTGCCAGCAGCCTCGGGACAGGGGTTTTTCAGCCCCAGCATTTT
15	.	.	TRBV7-9	TRBJ1-1	CASSSLGRGNTEAFF	TGTGCCAGCAGCTCCCTGGGCAGGGGGAACACTGAAGCTTTCTTT
11	.	.	TRBV6-1	TRBJ2-7	CASSEYDSQYF	TGTGCCAGCAGTGAATATGACTCGCAGTACTTC
13	TRBD1	.	TRBV6-5	TRBJ1-1	CASDRQGGTEAFF	TGTGCCAGCGACCGACAGGGCGGAACTGAAGCTTTCTTT
15	TRBD2	.	TRBV19	TRBJ2-7	CASRLSGGGSYEQYF	TGTGCCAGTAGACTTAGCGGGGGTGGCTCCTACGAGCAGTACTTC
13	.	.	TRBV6-5	TRBJ1-3	CASRQGSGNTIYF	TGTGCCAGCAGACAGGGCTCCGGAAACACCATATATTTT
15	.	.	TRBV19	TRBJ2-3	CASSIVTGSGDTQYF	TGTGCCAGTAGTATAGTGACGGGTTCTGGGGATACGCAGTATTTT
16	TRBD1	.	TRBV5-6	TRBJ1-1	CASSPFLTDRATEAFF	TGTGCCAGCAGCCCCTTTCTCACGGACAGGGCCACTGAAGCTTTCTTT
15	.	once	TRBV19	TRBJ2-5	CASSAITGLEETQYF	TGTGCCAGTAGTGCCATCACAGGGCTCGAAGAGACCCAGTACTTC
12	.	.	TRBV10-1	TRBJ2-3	CASSERGMSQYF	TGCGCCAGCAGTGAGCGGGGGATGTCGCAGTATTTT
12	.	once	TRBV28	TRBJ1-5	CASSLFLQPQHF	TGTGCCAGCAGTTTATTCCTTCAGCCCCAGCATTTT
15	.	.	TRBV6-1	TRBJ2-7	CASSDLASLAYEQYF	TGTGCCAGCAGTGATTTAGCGTCCCTTGCCTACGAGCAGTACTTC
15	TRBD2	.	TRBV5-4	TRBJ2-7	CASSYPLAGSYEQYF	TGTGCCAGCAGCTACCCCCTAGCGGGCTCCTACGAGCAGTACTTC
16	.	.	TRBV20-1	TRBJ2-1	CSASGLGGGLYNEQFF	TGCAGTGCTAGTGGACTAGGGGGCGGGTTATACAATGAGCAGTTCTTC
15	TRBD2	.	TRBV4-1	TRBJ2-1	CASSRERGSYNEQFF	TGCGCCAGCAGCCGTGAGCGGGGGTCCTACAATGAGCAGTTCTTC
15	TRBD2	.	TRBV5-1	TRBJ2-7	CASSLSGGPFIEQYF	TGCGCCAGCAGCTTGTCGGGAGGGCCTTTCATCGAGCAGTACTTC
16	TRBD2	.	TRBV9	TRBJ2-3	CASSVPLAGGRDTQYF	TGTGCCAGCAGCGTTCCTTTAGCGGGGGGGCGTGATACGCAGTATTTT
16	TRBD1	.	TRBV28	TRBJ2-7	CASSAPGGVGNYEQYF	TGTGCCAGCAGCGCCCCAGGGGGCGTCGGGAACTACGAGCAGTACTTC
11	.	.	TRBV6-2/TRBV6-3	TRBJ2-1	CASSPRNEQFF	TGTGCCAGCAGCCCTCGTAATGAGCAGTTCTTC
15	.	.	TRBV19	TRBJ1-2	CASSILGQGAYGYTF	TGTGCCAGTAGTATCCTGGGGCAGGGTGCTTACGGCTACACCTTC
11	TRBD1	.	TRBV5-1	TRBJ2-7	CASDRGGEQYF	TGCGCCAGCGACAGGGGTGGCGAGCAGTACTTC
15	TRBD1	.	TRBV6-2/TRBV6-3	TRBJ1-4	CASSYSQGASEKLFF	TGTGCCAGCAGTTACTCGCAGGGGGCGTCGGAAAAACTGTTTTTT
15	TRBD1	.	TRBV6-4	TRBJ1-2	CASSVEQGAGYGYTF	TGTGCCAGCAGCGTCGAACAGGGGGCGGGCTATGGCTACACCTTC
14	.	.	TRBV4-2	TRBJ2-7	CASSPTGTNYEQYF	TGTGCCAGCAGCCCAACCGGGACAAACTACGAGCAGTACTTC
15	TRBD1	once	TRBV11-2	TRBJ1-2	CASSTWDRGKVGYTF	TGTGCCAGCAGCACCTGGGACAGGGGGAAGGTTGGCTACACCTTC
18	.	.	TRBV21-1	TRBJ1-4	CASSKEGGVRTTNEKLFF	TGTGCCAGCAGCAAAGAAGGGGGGGTAAGGACAACTAATGAAAAACTGTTTTTT
15	.	.	TRBV29-1	TRBJ2-1	CSVESSLAVRNEQFF	TGCAGCGTTGAATCGTCACTAGCTGTTCGGAATGAGCAGTTCTTC
14	.	.	TRBV15	TRBJ2-5	CATGAPNARETQYF	TGTGCCACCGGGGCCCCCAACGCCCGGGAGACCCAGTACTTC
13	.	.	TRBV30	TRBJ2-2	CAWSVWNTGELFF	TGTGCCTGGAGTGTCTGGAACACCGGGGAGCTGTTTTTT
13	TRBD2	.	TRBV28	TRBJ2-7	CASRRLAGDEQYF	TGTGCCAGCAGACGACTAGCGGGTGACGAGCAGTACTTC
16	.	.	TRBV5-1	TRBJ2-1	CASSGLAGSSYNEQFF	TGCGCCAGCAGTGGCCTTGCGGGAAGCTCCTACAATGAGCAGTTCTTC
14	.	.	TRBV7-9	TRBJ2-1	CASRTGTPMTEQFF	TGTGCCAGCAGGACCGGGACTCCCATGACCGAGCAGTTCTTC
16	TRBD1	.	TRBV7-2	TRBJ1-5	CASSLVQGVGNQPQHF	TGTGCCAGCAGCTTAGTACAGGGGGTCGGCAATCAGCCCCAGCATTTT
15	TRBD1	.	TRBV28	TRBJ1-1	CAAHPGTVMNTEAFF	TGTGCCGCCCATCCCGGGACAGTCATGAACACTGAAGCTTTCTTT
18	TRBD1	.	TRBV27	TRBJ2-1	CASSFHAIGQGIYNEQFF	TGTGCCAGCAGTTTTCATGCGATCGGACAGGGAATATACAATGAGCAGTTCTTC
16	TRBD2	.	TRBV4-3	TRBJ2-3	CASSSLSGGAIDTQYF	TGCGCCAGCAGCTCCCTTAGCGGGGGGGCCATAGATACGCAGTATTTT
15	TRBD1	.	TRBV5-6	TRBJ2-7	CASSLLGQEYYEQYF	TGTGCCAGCAGCTTGCTGGGACAGGAGTATTACGAGCAGTACTTC
17	TRBD2	.	TRBV5-1	TRBJ2-1	CASSLLGLAGGQNEQFF	TGCGCCAGCAGCCTCCTCGGACTAGCGGGAGGGCAGAATGAGCAGTTCTTC
15	.	.	TRBV7-9	TRBJ1-2	CASSLVQGGRDGYTF	TGTGCCAGCAGCTTAGTACAGGGTGGTAGGGATGGCTACACCTTC
14	.	.	TRBV5-4	TRBJ1-2	CASSVLGEVGGYTF	TGTGCCAGCAGCGTTTTAGGGGAGGTAGGCGGCTACACCTTC
14	TRBD1	.	TRBV5-6	TRBJ1-2	CASSFIDRENGYTF	TGTGCCAGCAGCTTTATAGACAGGGAAAATGGCTACACCTTC
15	.	.	TRBV6-1	TRBJ1-3	CASSDVAGTGNTIYF	TGTGCCAGCAGTGATGTGGCAGGGACTGGAAACACCATATATTTT
14	TRBD2	.	TRBV27	TRBJ2-3	CASRGLAGADTQYF	TGTGCCAGCCGGGGACTAGCAGGGGCAGATACGCAGTATTTT
17	TRBD1	.	TRBV27	TRBJ1-4	CASSFTGTGPANEKLFF	TGTGCCAGCAGTTTTACTGGGACAGGCCCCGCTAATGAAAAACTGTTTTTT
15	.	.	TRBV2	TRBJ2-3	CASSVLDPSTDTQYF	TGTGCCAGCAGTGTACTAGATCCTAGCACAGATACGCAGTATTTT
14	TRBD1	few	TRBV7-2	TRBJ1-1	CASSLLQGDTEAFF	TGTGCCAGCAGCCTTCTACAGGGGGACACTGAAGCTTTCTTT
13	.	.	TRBV7-3	TRBJ2-5	CASSLTSGETQYF	TGTGCCAGCAGCTTAACGTCGGGAGAGACCCAGTACTTC
16	TRBD2	.	TRBV18	TRBJ2-7	CASSPRVGGDSYEQYF	TGTGCCAGCTCACCTCGTGTGGGGGGGGACTCCTACGAGCAGTACTTC
13	TRBD2	.	TRBV9	TRBJ2-7	CASSAPGGYEQYF	TGTGCCAGCAGCGCCCCCGGGGGGTACGAGCAGTACTTC
16	TRBD1	.	TRBV27	TRBJ2-7	CASSLFGGQGANEQYF	TGTGCCAGCAGTTTATTTGGGGGGCAGGGGGCGAACGAGCAGTACTTC